Listed below are T cell receptor beta chains from one sample, sequenced in a study of T-cell memory formation after mild COVID-19. TCRdb reanalysed the 5' RACE reads using MiXCR and keeps one entry per CDR3 protein. The data show about 140,000 distinct CDR3 sequences, approximately 14% seen once. Sequencing was carried out using PBMCs or a T cell subset sorted from them (not recorded which). All receptors derive from an adult woman who had mild COVID-19 (a few samples of this study predate the infection). Cell type and time point are not known. CDR3s include the opening cysteine and the closing phenylalanine or tryptophan. The D gene is left open where the match is weak. Part of the rows lack a size; the others show once, few, many or a class for expanded clones.

>TRBV12-3/TRBV12-4|.|TRBJ2-3|few
CASSQQGSTDTQYF
TGTGCCAGCAGTCAACAGGGAAGCACAGATACGCAGTATTTT
>TRBV12-3/TRBV12-4|.|TRBJ2-2|.
CASSTQSGVVGELFF
TGTGCCAGCAGTACTCAGTCCGGGGTGGTCGGGGAGCTGTTTTTT
>TRBV7-8|TRBD2|TRBJ2-7|few
CASSNRLAGVNEQYF
TGTGCCAGCAGCAACCGACTAGCGGGAGTTAACGAGCAGTACTTC
>TRBV30|.|TRBJ2-7|.
CAWKGGTTYEQYF
TGTGCCTGGAAGGGGGGAACGACCTACGAGCAGTACTTC
>TRBV24-1|TRBD2|TRBJ2-3|many
CATSTSGSGRRDTQYF
TGTGCCACCAGTACTAGCGGGAGCGGGAGACGAGATACGCAGTATTTT
>TRBV7-8|TRBD2|TRBJ2-5|.
CASSLAVRLAAYQETQYF
TGTGCCAGCAGCTTAGCGGTTAGACTAGCGGCCTACCAAGAGACCCAGTACTTC
>TRBV19|.|TRBJ2-2|.
CASSIGQGRWIPNTGELFF
TGTGCCAGTAGTATAGGGCAGGGGCGGTGGATTCCGAACACCGGGGAGCTGTTTTTT
>TRBV21-1|.|TRBJ2-2|many
CARHNTGELFF
TGTGCCAGACATAACACCGGGGAGCTGTTTTTT
>TRBV6-5|.|TRBJ1-2|.
CASSYSISPSDGYTF
TGTGCCAGCAGTTACTCGATAAGTCCCAGCGATGGCTACACCTTC
>TRBV3-1|TRBD1|TRBJ2-5|few
CASSQPGQGAPQETQYF
TGTGCCAGCAGCCAACCCGGACAGGGGGCTCCCCAAGAGACCCAGTACTTC
>TRBV13|.|TRBJ1-1|few
CASSPGPYRTGLTEAFF
TGTGCCAGCAGCCCAGGCCCATACAGGACCGGGTTGACTGAAGCTTTCTTT
>TRBV9|TRBD2|TRBJ2-1|.
CASSPSGSSSYNEQFF
TGTGCCAGCAGCCCAAGCGGGAGTAGCTCCTACAATGAGCAGTTCTTC
>TRBV5-1|TRBD1|TRBJ2-3|.
CASSPWAGTGTDTQYF
TGCGCCAGCAGCCCCTGGGCCGGGACAGGCACAGATACGCAGTATTTT
>TRBV6-2/TRBV6-3|.|TRBJ2-3|.
CASSPTPRVLTDTQYF
TGTGCCAGCAGTCCGACGCCCAGGGTCCTCACAGATACGCAGTATTTT
>TRBV29-1|TRBD1|TRBJ2-7|.
CSVGGTGGSYEQYF
TGCAGCGTTGGGGGGACAGGGGGCTCCTACGAGCAGTACTTC
>TRBV7-9|.|TRBJ2-7|few
CASSLGRGASYEQYF
TGTGCCAGCAGCTTAGGGCGGGGCGCCTCCTACGAGCAGTACTTC
>TRBV5-5|.|TRBJ1-6|.
CASSFQRGAGSPLHF
TGTGCCAGCAGCTTCCAGAGGGGCGCTGGGTCACCCCTCCACTTT
>TRBV5-5|.|TRBJ2-2|.
CASSPRSGHINTGELFF
TGTGCCAGCAGCCCCCGTTCGGGGCATATAAACACCGGGGAGCTGTTTTTT
>TRBV5-1|.|TRBJ2-1|.
CASSLTPEYNEQFF
TGCGCCAGCAGCTTGACGCCAGAATACAATGAGCAGTTCTTC
>TRBV12-3/TRBV12-4|.|TRBJ2-6|few
CASVPGTGANVLTF
TGTGCCAGCGTCCCAGGGACCGGGGCCAACGTCCTGACTTTC
>TRBV9|.|TRBJ2-7|few
CASSVASSGEQYF
TGTGCCAGCAGCGTAGCGTCCAGCGGGGAGCAGTACTTC
>TRBV7-2|.|TRBJ2-2|few
CASSLEAGYAPTGELFF
TGTGCCAGCAGCTTAGAGGCGGGATACGCACCAACCGGGGAGCTGTTTTTT
>TRBV24-1|.|TRBJ1-1|few
CATSGGTNEAFF
TGTGCCACCAGTGGTGGGACGAATGAAGCTTTCTTT
>TRBV2|TRBD2|TRBJ2-3|.
CATLGLAGGPDTQYF
TGTGCCACTCTCGGACTAGCGGGAGGTCCAGATACGCAGTATTTT
>TRBV7-8|.|TRBJ2-7|many
CASSLRGQGTTYEQYF
TGTGCCAGCAGCTTAAGGGGCCAGGGGACCACCTACGAGCAGTACTTC
>TRBV6-4|TRBD1|TRBJ1-4|few
CASSRQGKANEKLFF
TGTGCCAGCAGTCGACAGGGAAAGGCTAATGAAAAACTGTTTTTT
>TRBV3-1|.|TRBJ1-1|.
CASTSKGGLGEAFF
TGTGCCAGCACATCGAAGGGGGGCTTGGGTGAAGCTTTCTTT